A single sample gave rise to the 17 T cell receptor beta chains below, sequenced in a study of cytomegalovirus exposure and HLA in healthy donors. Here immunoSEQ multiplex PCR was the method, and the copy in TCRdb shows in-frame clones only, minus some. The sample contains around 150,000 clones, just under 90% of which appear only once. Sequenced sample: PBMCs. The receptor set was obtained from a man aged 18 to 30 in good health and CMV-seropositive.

CDR3 sequence: CASSSLLEETQYF. CDR3 DNA: TGTGCCAGCAGTAGTTTGTTAGAAGAGACCCAGTACTTC. The rearrangement links TRBV27 to TRBJ2-5; no reliable D call. Germline lookup yields CDR1 MNHEY and CDR2 SMNVEV (reference sequence). The CDR3 is 13 residues long. V shed 5 bases and J shed 3 bases, with 10 bases lying between them.

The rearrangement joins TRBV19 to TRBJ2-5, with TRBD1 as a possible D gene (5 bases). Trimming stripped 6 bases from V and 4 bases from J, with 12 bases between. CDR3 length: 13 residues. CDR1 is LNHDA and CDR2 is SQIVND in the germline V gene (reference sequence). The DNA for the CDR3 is TGTGCCAGTAGCACCACAGGCGTAGAGACCCAGTACTTC. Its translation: CASSTTGVETQYF. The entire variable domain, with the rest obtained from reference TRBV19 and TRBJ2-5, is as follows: DGGITQSPKYLFRKEGQNVTLSCEQNLNHDAMYWYRQDPGQGLRLIYYSQIVNDFQKGDIAEGYSVSREKKESFPLTVTSAQKNPTAFYLCASSTTGVETQYFGPGTRLLVL.

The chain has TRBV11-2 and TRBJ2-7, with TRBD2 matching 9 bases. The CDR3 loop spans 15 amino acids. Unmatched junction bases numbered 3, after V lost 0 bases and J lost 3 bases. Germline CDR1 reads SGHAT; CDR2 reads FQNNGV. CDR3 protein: CASSLEASGIYEQYF. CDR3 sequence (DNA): TGTGCCAGCAGCTTAGAGGCTAGCGGGATCTACGAGCAGTACTTC. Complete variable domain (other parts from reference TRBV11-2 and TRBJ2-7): EAGVAQSPRYKIIEKRQSVAFWCNPISGHATLYWYQQILGQGPKLLIQFQNNGVVDDSQLPKDRFSAERLKGVDSTLKIQPAKLEDSAVYLCASSLEASGIYEQYFGPGTRLTVT.

The CDR3 DNA sequence: TGCAGTGCTAGGATCGGCAATGAGCAGTTCTTC. Amino acid sequence: CSARIGNEQFF. The chain combines TRBV20-1 with TRBJ2-1; D call uncertain. This CDR3 contains 11 residues. The germline V gene has CDR1 DFQATT and CDR2 SNEGSKA (reference sequence). The germline V and J ends were trimmed by 3 bases and 6 bases, with 6 bases remaining between them.

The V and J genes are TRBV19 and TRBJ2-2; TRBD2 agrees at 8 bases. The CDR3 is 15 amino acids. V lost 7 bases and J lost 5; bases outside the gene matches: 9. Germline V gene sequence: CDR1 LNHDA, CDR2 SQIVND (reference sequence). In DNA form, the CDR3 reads TGTGCCAGTACCTTCGGGGGGGTAAGGACCGGGGAGCTGTTTTTT. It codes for CASTFGGVRTGELFF. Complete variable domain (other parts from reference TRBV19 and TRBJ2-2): DGGITQSPKYLFRKEGQNVTLSCEQNLNHDAMYWYRQDPGQGLRLIYYSQIVNDFQKGDIAEGYSVSREKKESFPLTVTSAQKNPTAFYLCASTFGGVRTGELFFGEGSRLTVL.

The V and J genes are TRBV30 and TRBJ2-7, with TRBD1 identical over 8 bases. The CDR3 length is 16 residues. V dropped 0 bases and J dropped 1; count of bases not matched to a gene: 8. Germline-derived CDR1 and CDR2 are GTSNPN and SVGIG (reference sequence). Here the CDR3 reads CAWSVLRGLRSYEQYF. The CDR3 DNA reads TGTGCCTGGAGTGTACTCAGGGGGCTGAGGTCCTACGAGCAGTACTTC.

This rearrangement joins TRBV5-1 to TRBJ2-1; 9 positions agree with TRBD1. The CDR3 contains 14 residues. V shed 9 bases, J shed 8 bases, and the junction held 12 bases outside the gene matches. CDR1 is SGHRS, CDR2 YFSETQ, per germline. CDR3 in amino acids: CATKTGQGRDEQFF. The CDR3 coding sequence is TGCGCCACAAAAACGGGACAGGGTAGGGATGAGCAGTTCTTC.

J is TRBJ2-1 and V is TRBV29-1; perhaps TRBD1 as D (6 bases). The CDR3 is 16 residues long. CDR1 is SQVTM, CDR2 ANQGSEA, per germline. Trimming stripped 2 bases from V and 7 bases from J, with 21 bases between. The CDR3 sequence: CSVEPGQGPLGNEQFF. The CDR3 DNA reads TGCAGCGTTGAACCAGGGCAGGGGCCCCTGGGAAATGAGCAGTTCTTC.

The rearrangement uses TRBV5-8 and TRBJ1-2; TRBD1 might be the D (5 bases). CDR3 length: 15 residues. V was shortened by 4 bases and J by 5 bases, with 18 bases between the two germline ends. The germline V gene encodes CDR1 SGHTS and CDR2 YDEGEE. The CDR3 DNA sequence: TGTGCCAGCAGCCAGCGGGGGGGGAAAGGTTATGGCTACACCTTC. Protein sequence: CASSQRGGKGYGYTF. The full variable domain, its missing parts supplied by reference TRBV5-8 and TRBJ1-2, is EAGVTQSPTHLIKTRGQQATLRCSPISGHTSVYWYQQALGLGLQFLLWYDEGEERNRGNFPPRFSGRQFPNYSSELNVNALELEDSALYLCASSQRGGKGYGYTFGSGTRLTVV.

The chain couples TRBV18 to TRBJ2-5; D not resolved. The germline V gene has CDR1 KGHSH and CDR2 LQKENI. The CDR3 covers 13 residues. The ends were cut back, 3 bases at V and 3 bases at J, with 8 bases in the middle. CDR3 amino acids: CASSPNREETQYF. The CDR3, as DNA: TGTGCCAGCTCACCGAATAGAGAAGAGACCCAGTACTTC.

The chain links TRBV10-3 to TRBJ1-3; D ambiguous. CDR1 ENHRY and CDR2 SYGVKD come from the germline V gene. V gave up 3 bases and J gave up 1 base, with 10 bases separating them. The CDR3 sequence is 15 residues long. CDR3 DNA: TGTGCCATCAGTGACCGCGGAGGTTCTGGAAACACCATATATTTT. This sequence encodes CAISDRGGSGNTIYF.

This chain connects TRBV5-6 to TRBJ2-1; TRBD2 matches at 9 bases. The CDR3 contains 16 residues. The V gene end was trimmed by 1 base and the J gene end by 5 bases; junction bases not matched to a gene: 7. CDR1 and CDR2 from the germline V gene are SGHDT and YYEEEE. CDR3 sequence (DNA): TGTGCCAGCAGCTTGCCTCTAGCGGGAAACGACAATGAGCAGTTCTTC. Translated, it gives CASSLPLAGNDNEQFF.

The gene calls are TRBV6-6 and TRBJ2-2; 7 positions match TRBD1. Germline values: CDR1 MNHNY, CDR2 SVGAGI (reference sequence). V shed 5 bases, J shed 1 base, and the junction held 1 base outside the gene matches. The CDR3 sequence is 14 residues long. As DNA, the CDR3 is TGTGCCAGCAGTAGGACAGGGAACACCGGGGAGCTGTTTTTT. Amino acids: CASSRTGNTGELFF.

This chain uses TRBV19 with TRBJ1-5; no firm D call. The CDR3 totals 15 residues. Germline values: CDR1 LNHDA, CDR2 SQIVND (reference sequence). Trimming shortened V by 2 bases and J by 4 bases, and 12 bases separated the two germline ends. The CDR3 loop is CASSITWGGNQPQHF. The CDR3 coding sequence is TGTGCCAGTAGTATAACGTGGGGAGGGAATCAGCCCCAGCATTTT. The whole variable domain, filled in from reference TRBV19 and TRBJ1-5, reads DGGITQSPKYLFRKEGQNVTLSCEQNLNHDAMYWYRQDPGQGLRLIYYSQIVNDFQKGDIAEGYSVSREKKESFPLTVTSAQKNPTAFYLCASSITWGGNQPQHFGDGTRLSIL.

The CDR3 DNA is TGTGCCAGCAGCTTGGCTTGGGGGCTGTCCTATGGCTACACCTTC. Protein sequence: CASSLAWGLSYGYTF. This sequence joins TRBV11-2 and TRBJ1-2; possible D gene TRBD1, 6 bases. The CDR3 is 15 residues long. The germline V and J ends were trimmed by 3 bases and 4 bases, with 15 bases remaining between them. CDR1 and CDR2 (germline): SGHAT, FQNNGV.

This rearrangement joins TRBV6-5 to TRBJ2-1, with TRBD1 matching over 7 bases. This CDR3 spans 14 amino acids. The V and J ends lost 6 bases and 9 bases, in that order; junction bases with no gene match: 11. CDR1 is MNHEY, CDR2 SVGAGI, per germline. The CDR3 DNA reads TGTGCCAGCAGACAACGGACAGGTTACGGTGAGCAGTTCTTC. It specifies CASRQRTGYGEQFF.

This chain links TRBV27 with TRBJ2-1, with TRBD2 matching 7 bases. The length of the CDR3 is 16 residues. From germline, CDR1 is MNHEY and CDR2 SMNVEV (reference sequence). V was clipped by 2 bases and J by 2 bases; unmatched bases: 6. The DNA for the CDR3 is TGTGCCAGCAGTTTACGGGCGGGAGACCCCTACAATGAGCAGTTCTTC. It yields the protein CASSLRAGDPYNEQFF.